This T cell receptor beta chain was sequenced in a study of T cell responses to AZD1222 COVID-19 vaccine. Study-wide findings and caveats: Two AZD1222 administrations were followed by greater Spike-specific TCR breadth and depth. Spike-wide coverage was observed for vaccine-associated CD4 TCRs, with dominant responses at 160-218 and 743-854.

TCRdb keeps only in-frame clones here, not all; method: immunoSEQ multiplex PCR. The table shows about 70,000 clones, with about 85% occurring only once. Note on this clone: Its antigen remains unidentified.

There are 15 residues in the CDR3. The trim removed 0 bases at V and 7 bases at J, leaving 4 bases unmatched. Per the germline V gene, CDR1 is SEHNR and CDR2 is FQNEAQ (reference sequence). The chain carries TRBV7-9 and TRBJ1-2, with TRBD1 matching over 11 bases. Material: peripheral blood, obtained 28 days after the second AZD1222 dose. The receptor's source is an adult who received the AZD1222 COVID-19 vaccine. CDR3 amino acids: CASSLAGQGVGGYTF. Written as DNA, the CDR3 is TGTGCCAGCAGCTTAGCGGGACAGGGGGTAGGTGGCTACACCTTC.